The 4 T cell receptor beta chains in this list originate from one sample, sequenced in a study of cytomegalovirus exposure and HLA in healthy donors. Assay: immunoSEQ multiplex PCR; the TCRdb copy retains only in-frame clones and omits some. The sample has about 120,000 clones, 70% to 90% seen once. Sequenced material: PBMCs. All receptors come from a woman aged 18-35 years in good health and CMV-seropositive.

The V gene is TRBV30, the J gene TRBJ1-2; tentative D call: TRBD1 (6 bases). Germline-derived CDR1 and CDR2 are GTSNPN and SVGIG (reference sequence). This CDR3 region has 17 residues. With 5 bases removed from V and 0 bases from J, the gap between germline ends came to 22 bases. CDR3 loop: CAWVKVFRDIPNYGYTF. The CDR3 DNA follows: TGTGCCTGGGTGAAAGTATTCCGGGACATCCCTAACTATGGCTACACCTTC. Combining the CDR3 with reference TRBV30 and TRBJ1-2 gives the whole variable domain SQTIHQWPATLVQPVGSPLSLECTVEGTSNPNLYWYRQAAGRGLQLLFYSVGIGQISSEVPQNLSASRPQDRQFILSSKKLLLSDSGFYLCAWVKVFRDIPNYGYTFGSGTRLTVV.

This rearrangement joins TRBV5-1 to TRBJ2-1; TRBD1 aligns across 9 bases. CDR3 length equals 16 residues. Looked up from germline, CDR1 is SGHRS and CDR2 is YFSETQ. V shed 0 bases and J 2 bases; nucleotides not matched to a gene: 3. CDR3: CASSLEGQGPYNEQFF. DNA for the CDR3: TGCGCCAGCAGCTTGGAGGGACAGGGACCCTACAATGAGCAGTTCTTC.

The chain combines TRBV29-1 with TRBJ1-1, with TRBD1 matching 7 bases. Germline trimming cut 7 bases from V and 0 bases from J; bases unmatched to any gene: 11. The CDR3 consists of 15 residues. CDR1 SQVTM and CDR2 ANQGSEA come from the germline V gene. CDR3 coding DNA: TGCAGCGCAATCAAGAGGACAGGCATGAACACTGAAGCTTTCTTT. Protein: CSAIKRTGMNTEAFF. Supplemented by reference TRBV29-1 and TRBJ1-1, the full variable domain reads SAVISQKPSRDICQRGTSLTIQCQVDSQVTMMFWYRQQPGQSLTLIATANQGSEATYESGFVIDKFPISRPNLTFSTLTVSNMSPEDSSIYLCSAIKRTGMNTEAFFGQGTRLTVV.

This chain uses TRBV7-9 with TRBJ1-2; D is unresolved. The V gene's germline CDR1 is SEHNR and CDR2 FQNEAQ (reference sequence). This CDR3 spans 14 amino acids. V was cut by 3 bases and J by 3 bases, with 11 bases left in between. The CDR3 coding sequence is TGTGCCAGCAGCTTCTTACTTATGGACTATGGCTACACCTTC. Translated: CASSFLLMDYGYTF.